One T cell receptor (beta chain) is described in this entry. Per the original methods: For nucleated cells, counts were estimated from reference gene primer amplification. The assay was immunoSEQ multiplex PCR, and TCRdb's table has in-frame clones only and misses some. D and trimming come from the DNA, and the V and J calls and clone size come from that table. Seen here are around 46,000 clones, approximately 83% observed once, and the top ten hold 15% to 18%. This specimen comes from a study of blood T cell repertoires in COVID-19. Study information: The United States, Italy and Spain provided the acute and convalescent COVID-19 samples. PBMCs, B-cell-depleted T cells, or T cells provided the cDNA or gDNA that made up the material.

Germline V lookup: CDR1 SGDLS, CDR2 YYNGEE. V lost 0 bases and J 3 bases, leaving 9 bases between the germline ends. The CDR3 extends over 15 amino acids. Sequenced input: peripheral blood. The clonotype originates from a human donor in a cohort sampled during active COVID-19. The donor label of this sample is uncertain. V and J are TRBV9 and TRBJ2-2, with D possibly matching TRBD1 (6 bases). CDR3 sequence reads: CASSVGGLHTGELFF. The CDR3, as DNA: TGTGCCAGCAGCGTAGGGGGGCTCCACACCGGGGAGCTGTTTTTT.